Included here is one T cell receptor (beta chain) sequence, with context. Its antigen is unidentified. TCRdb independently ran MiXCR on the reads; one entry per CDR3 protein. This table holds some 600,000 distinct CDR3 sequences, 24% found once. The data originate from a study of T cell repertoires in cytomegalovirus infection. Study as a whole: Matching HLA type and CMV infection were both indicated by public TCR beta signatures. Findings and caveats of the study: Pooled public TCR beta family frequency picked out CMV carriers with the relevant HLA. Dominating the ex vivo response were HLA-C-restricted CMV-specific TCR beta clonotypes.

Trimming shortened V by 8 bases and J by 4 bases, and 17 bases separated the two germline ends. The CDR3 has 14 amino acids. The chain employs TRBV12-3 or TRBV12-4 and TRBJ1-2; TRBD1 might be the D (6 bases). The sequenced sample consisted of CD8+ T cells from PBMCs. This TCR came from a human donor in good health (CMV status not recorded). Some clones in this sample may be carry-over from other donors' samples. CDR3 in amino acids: CASVQGPTFYGYTF. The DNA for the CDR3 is TGTGCCAGCGTCCAGGGGCCCACCTTCTATGGCTACACCTTC.